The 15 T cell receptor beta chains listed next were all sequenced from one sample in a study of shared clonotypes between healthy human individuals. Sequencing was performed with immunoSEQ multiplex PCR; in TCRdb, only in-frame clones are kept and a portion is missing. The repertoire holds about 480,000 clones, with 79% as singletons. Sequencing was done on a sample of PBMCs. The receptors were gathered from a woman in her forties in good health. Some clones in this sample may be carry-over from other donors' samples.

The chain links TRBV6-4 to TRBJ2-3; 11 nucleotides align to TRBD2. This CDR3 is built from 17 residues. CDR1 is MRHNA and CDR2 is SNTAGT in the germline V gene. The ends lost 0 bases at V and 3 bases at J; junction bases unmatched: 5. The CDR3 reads CASSDSASGRLTDTQYF. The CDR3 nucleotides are TGTGCCAGCAGTGACTCGGCTAGCGGGAGGCTAACAGATACGCAGTATTTT.

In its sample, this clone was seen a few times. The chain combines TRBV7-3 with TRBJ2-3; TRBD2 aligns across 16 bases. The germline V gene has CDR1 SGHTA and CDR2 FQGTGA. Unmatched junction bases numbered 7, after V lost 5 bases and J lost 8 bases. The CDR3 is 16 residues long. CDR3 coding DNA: TGTGCCAGCAGCCCAGGGACTAGCGGGAGGGCCGTTACGCAGTATTTT. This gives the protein CASSPGTSGRAVTQYF.

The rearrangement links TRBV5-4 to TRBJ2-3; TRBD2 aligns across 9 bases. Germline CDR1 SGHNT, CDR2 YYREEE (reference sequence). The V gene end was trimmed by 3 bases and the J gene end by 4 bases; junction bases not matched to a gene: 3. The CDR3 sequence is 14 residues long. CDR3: CASSSSGTADTQYF. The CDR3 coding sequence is TGTGCCAGCAGCTCTAGCGGGACGGCAGATACGCAGTATTTT.

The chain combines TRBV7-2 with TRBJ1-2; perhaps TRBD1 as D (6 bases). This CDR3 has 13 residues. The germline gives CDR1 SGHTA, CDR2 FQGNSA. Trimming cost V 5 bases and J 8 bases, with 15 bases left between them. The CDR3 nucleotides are TGTGCCAGCAGCCCCTTGGGGGCCCGGGGCTACACCTTC. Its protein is CASSPLGARGYTF.

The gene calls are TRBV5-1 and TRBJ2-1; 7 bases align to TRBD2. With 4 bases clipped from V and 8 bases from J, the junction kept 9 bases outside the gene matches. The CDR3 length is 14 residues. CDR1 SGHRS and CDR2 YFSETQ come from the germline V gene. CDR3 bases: TGCGCCAGCAGCCTGGGGGGAGGGCTTTATGAGCAGTTCTTC. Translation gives CASSLGGGLYEQFF.

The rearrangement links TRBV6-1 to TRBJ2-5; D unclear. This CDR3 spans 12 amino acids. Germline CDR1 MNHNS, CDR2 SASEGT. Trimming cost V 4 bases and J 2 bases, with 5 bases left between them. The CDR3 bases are TGTGCCAGCAGTGTCCTTCAAGAGACCCAGTACTTC. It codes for CASSVLQETQYF.

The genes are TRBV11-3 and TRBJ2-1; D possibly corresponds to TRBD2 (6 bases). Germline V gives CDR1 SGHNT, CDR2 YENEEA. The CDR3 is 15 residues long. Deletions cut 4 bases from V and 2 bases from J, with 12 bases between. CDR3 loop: CASSYRDSPYNEQFF. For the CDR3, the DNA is TGTGCCAGCAGCTACCGGGACTCGCCCTACAATGAGCAGTTCTTC.

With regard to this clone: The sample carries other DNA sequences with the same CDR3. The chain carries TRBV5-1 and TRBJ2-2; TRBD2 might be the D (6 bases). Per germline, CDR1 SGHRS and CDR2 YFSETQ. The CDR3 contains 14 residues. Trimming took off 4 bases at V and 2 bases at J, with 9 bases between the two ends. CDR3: CASSPGTNTGELFF. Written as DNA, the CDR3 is TGCGCCAGCAGCCCAGGGACTAACACCGGGGAGCTGTTTTTT.

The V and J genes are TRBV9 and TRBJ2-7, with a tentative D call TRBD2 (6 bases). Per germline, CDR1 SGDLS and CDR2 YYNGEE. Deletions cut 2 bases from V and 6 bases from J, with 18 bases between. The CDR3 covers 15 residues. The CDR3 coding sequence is TGTGCCAGCAGCGTGACCCCCTCTCGGGGAGGCGAGCAGTACTTC. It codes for CASSVTPSRGGEQYF.

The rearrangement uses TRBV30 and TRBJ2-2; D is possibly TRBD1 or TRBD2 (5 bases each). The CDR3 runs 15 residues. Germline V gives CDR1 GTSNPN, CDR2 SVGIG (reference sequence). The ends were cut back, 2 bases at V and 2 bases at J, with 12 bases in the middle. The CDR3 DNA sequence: TGTGCCTGGAGTAGAGGGGCTATTAACACCGGGGAGCTGTTTTTT. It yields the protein CAWSRGAINTGELFF.

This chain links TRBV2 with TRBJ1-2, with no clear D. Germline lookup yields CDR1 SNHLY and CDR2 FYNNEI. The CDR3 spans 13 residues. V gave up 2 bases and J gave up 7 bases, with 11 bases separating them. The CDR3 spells CASSESKRGGYTF. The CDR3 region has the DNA TGTGCCAGCAGTGAATCTAAGCGAGGTGGCTACACCTTC.

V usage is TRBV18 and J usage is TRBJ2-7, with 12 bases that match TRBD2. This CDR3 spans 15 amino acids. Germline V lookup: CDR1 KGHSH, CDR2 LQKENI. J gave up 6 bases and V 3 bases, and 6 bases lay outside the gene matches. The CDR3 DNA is TGTGCCAGCTCACCCCGGACTAGCGGGGTGGCCGAGCAGTACTTC. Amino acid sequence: CASSPRTSGVAEQYF.

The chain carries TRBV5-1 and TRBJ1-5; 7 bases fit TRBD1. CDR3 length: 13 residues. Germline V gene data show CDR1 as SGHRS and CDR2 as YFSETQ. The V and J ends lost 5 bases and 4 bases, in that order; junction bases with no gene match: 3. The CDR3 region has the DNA TGCGCCAGCAGGGCAGGGGGTAATCAGCCCCAGCATTTT. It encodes CASRAGGNQPQHF.

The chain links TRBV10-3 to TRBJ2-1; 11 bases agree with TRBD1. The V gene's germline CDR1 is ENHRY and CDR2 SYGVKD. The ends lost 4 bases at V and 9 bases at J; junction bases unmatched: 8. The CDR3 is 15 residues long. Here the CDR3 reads CAISVLGQGGSEQFF. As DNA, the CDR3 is TGTGCCATCAGTGTTCTGGGACAGGGGGGTAGTGAGCAGTTCTTC.

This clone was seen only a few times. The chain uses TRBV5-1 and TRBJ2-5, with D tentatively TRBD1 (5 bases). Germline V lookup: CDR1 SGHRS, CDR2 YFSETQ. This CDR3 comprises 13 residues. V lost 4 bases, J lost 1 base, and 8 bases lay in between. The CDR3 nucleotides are TGCGCCAGCAGCACACAGGTCCAAGAGACCCAGTACTTC. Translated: CASSTQVQETQYF.